These T cell receptor beta chains were read from a single sample in a study of control samples from healthy donors and cancer patients. Clones were sequenced by immunoSEQ multiplex PCR, and TCRdb holds only the in-frame ones, with some missing. The sample has over 10,000 clones, 90% to 95% seen once. Sequenced material: PBMCs. All receptors come from a man at least 80 years old with lung cancer. The CDR3 runs from the conserved cysteine through the conserved F or W. D genes are given only for firm matches. Clone size is given for some rows only: seen once, a few or many times, or a class if the clone is expanded.

D gene	clone size	J gene	V gene	CDR3 DNA	CDR3 protein
.	.	TRBJ2-1	TRBV6-5	TGTGCCAGCAAAATAGCAGGGAGCTCCTACAATGAGCAGTTCTTC	CASKIAGSSYNEQFF
.	.	TRBJ1-4	TRBV5-4	TGTGCCAGCAGCCCGGACGGGTTGGGGCGCGAAAAACTGTTTTTT	CASSPDGLGREKLFF
TRBD2	.	TRBJ2-1	TRBV3-1/TRBV3-2	TGTGCCAGCAGCCAAGAACTAGCGGGGGGCACTAACAATGAGCAGTTCTTC	CASSQELAGGTNNEQFF
TRBD1	.	TRBJ1-4	TRBV28	TGTGCCAGCTCCTACGGCAGGGGGCACGCAACTAATGAAAAACTGTTTTTT	CASSYGRGHATNEKLFF
.	.	TRBJ2-1	TRBV20-1	TGCAGTGCTAGTACCCCGGCGGGGAGCTCCTACAATGAGCAGTTCTTC	CSASTPAGSSYNEQFF
.	.	TRBJ1-1	TRBV11-2	TGTGCCAGCAGCTTAAGGCAGATTGAAGCTTTCTTT	CASSLRQIEAFF
TRBD1	.	TRBJ2-7	TRBV6-5	TGTGCCAGCAGGGGACAGGGCCCTAGCTACTTC	CASRGQGPSYF
.	.	TRBJ1-1	TRBV5-1	TGCGCCAGCAGCTTGGTAGGAGGGGGGAACACTGAAGCTTTCTTT	CASSLVGGGNTEAFF
TRBD1	.	TRBJ2-1	TRBV7-9	TGTGCCAGCAGCGCGCGGGACAGGGGTGCCCATGAGCAGTTCTTC	CASSARDRGAHEQFF
.	.	TRBJ2-5	TRBV6-2/TRBV6-3	TGTGCCAGCAGCCTTCAGGGACCAGAAGAGACCCAGTACTTC	CASSLQGPEETQYF
.	.	TRBJ1-1	TRBV7-9	TGTGCCAGCAGCCCTACAGGGAACACTGAAGCTTTCTTT	CASSPTGNTEAFF
.	.	TRBJ2-2	TRBV19	TGTGCCTCCAAGGGGGGGGCGGACACCGGGGAGCTGTTTTTT	CASKGGADTGELFF
.	once	TRBJ1-2	TRBV5-1	TGCGCCAGCAGCCCGGGGGTGGGCCCTTATGGCTACACCTTC	CASSPGVGPYGYTF
TRBD1	.	TRBJ1-2	TRBV27	TGTGCCAGCAGTTTTGGCATTCCCCAGGGGGATGGCTACACCTTC	CASSFGIPQGDGYTF
TRBD1	.	TRBJ1-2	TRBV3-1/TRBV3-2	TGTGCCAGCAGCCAAGAAGGACAGGGGCCCGGCTACACCTTC	CASSQEGQGPGYTF
TRBD1	.	TRBJ1-2	TRBV5-4	TGTGCCAGCAGCCCGTCCGGGACAGGGGGCGCGGGTGGCTACACCTTC	CASSPSGTGGAGGYTF
TRBD1	once	TRBJ2-2	TRBV11-3	TGTGCCAGCAGCGCGGGGACCGGGACAGGGAGAAGCACCGGGGAGCTGTTTTTT	CASSAGTGTGRSTGELFF
TRBD1	.	TRBJ2-3	TRBV20-1	TGCAGTGCTAGTCCCCCGACAGGGCGGGGCACAGATACGCAGTATTTT	CSASPPTGRGTDTQYF
TRBD2	few	TRBJ2-1	TRBV5-6	TGTGCCAGCAGCTTCCGGAAGCGGGGGGCCTTAGTCTCCTACAATGAGCAGTTCTTC	CASSFRKRGALVSYNEQFF
TRBD1	.	TRBJ1-1	TRBV28	TGTGCCAGCAGTTCCCTATGGTCCCGGACAGGGGCTAGAATGAACACTGAAGCTTTCTTT	CASSSLWSRTGARMNTEAFF
.	.	TRBJ1-6	TRBV7-8	TGTGCCAGCAGCCCCGGGGGTGATTTACAAGATTCACCCCTCCACTTT	CASSPGGDLQDSPLHF
.	.	TRBJ2-3	TRBV18	TGTGCCAGCTCACCACGTCTGGGGGCTACGCAGTATTTT	CASSPRLGATQYF
.	.	TRBJ2-7	TRBV5-1	TGCGCCAGCAGCTTGAACGCGATCTACGAGCAGTACTTC	CASSLNAIYEQYF
TRBD1	.	TRBJ2-1	TRBV7-2	TGTGCCAGCAGCTTAGATATCTGGACAGGGTACAATGAGCAGTTCTTC	CASSLDIWTGYNEQFF
TRBD1	.	TRBJ1-1	TRBV7-8	TGTGCCAGCAGCCCCGGGGCAGGGGGCGCGGGAACTGAAGCTTTCTTT	CASSPGAGGAGTEAFF
.	.	TRBJ2-5	TRBV5-1	TGCGCCAGCACGATCGCGAACCAAGAGACCCAGTACTTC	CASTIANQETQYF
TRBD1	.	TRBJ1-1	TRBV7-2	TGTGCCAGCAGCTTCGACAGGGCGAACACTGAAGCTTTCTTT	CASSFDRANTEAFF
.	once	TRBJ2-2	TRBV4-3	TGCGCCAGCAGCCAAGATGGACCGCCATACACCGGGGAGCTGTTTTTT	CASSQDGPPYTGELFF
.	.	TRBJ1-2	TRBV9	TGTGCCAGCAGCTCTCAGGTGGGGTCCTATGGCTACACCTTC	CASSSQVGSYGYTF
.	.	TRBJ2-3	TRBV11-1	TGTGCCAGCAGCTTAGCGGGGGATACGCAGTATTTT	CASSLAGDTQYF
.	.	TRBJ2-1	TRBV15	TGTGCCACCAGCAGAGATTACCGGGATGAGCAGTTCTTC	CATSRDYRDEQFF
.	.	TRBJ1-2	TRBV10-3	TGTGCCATCAGTTACGGGTCTAATGGCTACACCTTC	CAISYGSNGYTF
TRBD1	.	TRBJ1-6	TRBV7-9	TGTGCCAGCAGCCTCCGGGACAGTTATAATTCACCCCTCCACTTT	CASSLRDSYNSPLHF
.	.	TRBJ1-1	TRBV11-3	TGTGCCAGCAGCTTAGCTTATGACACTGAAGCTTTCTTT	CASSLAYDTEAFF
TRBD2	.	TRBJ2-3	TRBV5-4	TGTGCCAGCGCGCGCGGAGCGGGGGGTCCAGATACGCAGTATTTT	CASARGAGGPDTQYF
.	.	TRBJ1-2	TRBV3-1/TRBV3-2	TGTGCCAGCAGCCACAAGGGGAACTATGGCTACACCTTC	CASSHKGNYGYTF
.	few	TRBJ1-3	TRBV19	TGTGCCAGCAGACGAGTCTCTGGAAACACCATATATTTT	CASRRVSGNTIYF
TRBD1	.	TRBJ2-6	TRBV5-6	TGTGCCAGCAGCCCAGGGACAGGGGATTTTCTTGGGGCCAACGTCCTGACTTTC	CASSPGTGDFLGANVLTF
TRBD1	once	TRBJ2-5	TRBV5-4	TGTGCCAGCAGCCCAGGGACAGGGGGCAGGGAGACCCAGTACTTC	CASSPGTGGRETQYF
TRBD1	.	TRBJ2-2	TRBV24-1	TGTGCCACCACTGGACAGGAGAGCGGGGAGCTGTTTTTT	CATTGQESGELFF
.	.	TRBJ2-3	TRBV7-2	TGTGCCAGCAGCCTAATAGCGGCCCAGCGGGATACGCAGTATTTT	CASSLIAAQRDTQYF
.	.	TRBJ2-1	TRBV19	TGTGCCAGCGGCGGGGAAGCCTACAATGAGCAGTTCTTC	CASGGEAYNEQFF
.	.	TRBJ1-1	TRBV6-5	TGTGCCAGCAGTTACGGGCAGAACACTGAAGCTTTCTTT	CASSYGQNTEAFF
.	few	TRBJ1-1	TRBV7-9	TGTGCCAGCAGTCAGGGGACTGAAGCTTTCTTT	CASSQGTEAFF
.	.	TRBJ2-4	TRBV6-2/TRBV6-3	TGTGCCAGCAGTGGAGAACCGGGCGGGGCGGCCAAAAACATTCAGTACTTC	CASSGEPGGAAKNIQYF
TRBD1	.	TRBJ1-2	TRBV6-4	TGTGCCAGCAGTGACTCGGACAGGGGGTATGGCTACACCTTC	CASSDSDRGYGYTF
TRBD1	.	TRBJ1-1	TRBV24-1	TGTGCCACCAGTGACGCCGGGACAGGGGACACTGAAGCTTTCTTT	CATSDAGTGDTEAFF
.	.	TRBJ1-1	TRBV5-1	TGCGCCAGCAGCTTGGAAGGGAGGACTGAAGCTTTCTTT	CASSLEGRTEAFF
.	.	TRBJ1-5	TRBV4-1	TGCGCCAGCAGCCAAGAAAGAGAGGGTCAGCCCCAGCATTTT	CASSQEREGQPQHF
TRBD1	.	TRBJ1-2	TRBV5-4	TGTGCCAGCAGCTCCCCGGGACAGGAGGACTATGGCTACACCTTC	CASSSPGQEDYGYTF
.	.	TRBJ2-4	TRBV5-1	TGCGCCAGCAGCTTGGGTGCGGTAAGGGACATTCAGTACTTC	CASSLGAVRDIQYF